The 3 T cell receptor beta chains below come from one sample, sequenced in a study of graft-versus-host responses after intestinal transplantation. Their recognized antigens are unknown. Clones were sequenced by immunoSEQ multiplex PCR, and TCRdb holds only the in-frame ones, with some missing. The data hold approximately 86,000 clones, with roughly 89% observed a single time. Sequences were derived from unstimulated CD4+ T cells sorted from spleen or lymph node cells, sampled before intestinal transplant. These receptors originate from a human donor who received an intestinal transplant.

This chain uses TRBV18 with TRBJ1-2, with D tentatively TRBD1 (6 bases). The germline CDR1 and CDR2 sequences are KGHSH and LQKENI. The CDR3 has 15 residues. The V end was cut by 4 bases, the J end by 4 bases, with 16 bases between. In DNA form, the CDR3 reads TGTGCCAGCTCACTTCTCGGACAGTTTTTCTATGGCTACACCTTC. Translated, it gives CASSLLGQFFYGYTF.

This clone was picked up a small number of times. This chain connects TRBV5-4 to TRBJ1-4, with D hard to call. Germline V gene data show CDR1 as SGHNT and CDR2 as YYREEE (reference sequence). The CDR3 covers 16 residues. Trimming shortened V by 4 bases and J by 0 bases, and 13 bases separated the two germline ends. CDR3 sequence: CASSQRPLATNEKLFF. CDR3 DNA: TGTGCCAGCAGCCAGCGACCCCTTGCAACTAATGAAAAACTGTTTTTT.

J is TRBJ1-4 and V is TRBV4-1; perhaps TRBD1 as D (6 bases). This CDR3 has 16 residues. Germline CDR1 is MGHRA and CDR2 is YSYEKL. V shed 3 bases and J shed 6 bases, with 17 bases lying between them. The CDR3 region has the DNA TGCGCCAGCAGCCAGCCAAGACAGGCCCTTCATGAAAAACTGTTTTTT. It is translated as CASSQPRQALHEKLFF.